This paragraph covers one TCR beta chain sequence. This specimen belongs to a study of T cells in Graves' hyperthyroidism and ophthalmopathy. It was RNA transcripts that yielded the amplified TCR beta CDR3 regions. HTBI primers were the set used in a first-round RT-PCR of the TCR CDR3. TCRdb processed the multiplex PCR reads anew with MiXCR; each CDR3 protein has one entry. The repertoire holds 450,000 to 700,000 distinct CDR3 sequences, with 40% to 55% as singletons. Patients aged 18 to 65 had newly diagnosed hyperthyroidism that had lasted under 2 months. This sequence originates from a woman aged 18-35 years with Graves' hyperthyroidism. Sequencing was done on a sample of peripheral blood or thyroid tissue (not recorded which).

Here the CDR3 reads CSARVEGGSNEQYF. The CDR3 DNA is TGCAGTGCTAGAGTCGAGGGAGGAAGCAACGAGCAGTACTTC. The chain couples TRBV20-1 to TRBJ2-7, with a possible D match to TRBD2 (6 bases). Trimming left V 1 base short and J 5 bases short, with 15 bases between. This CDR3 has 14 residues. Germline V gene data show CDR1 as DFQATT and CDR2 as SNEGSKA (reference sequence).